This T cell receptor beta chain was recovered during a study of blood T cell repertoires in COVID-19. The data were produced by immunoSEQ multiplex PCR, yet TCRdb's version contains in-frame clones alone and is incomplete. The sample carries 80,000 to 100,000 clones, 81% recorded once. This receptor was obtained from a man aged 60-69 years with acute or convalescent COVID-19. Specimen: peripheral blood.

This CDR3 is CASSLTGDGNQPQHF. DNA of the CDR3: TGTGCCAGCAGCTTAACAGGGGATGGCAATCAGCCCCAGCATTTT. V usage is TRBV28 and J usage is TRBJ1-5, with 7 bases fitting TRBD1. The CDR3 length is 15 residues. The ends lost 6 bases at V and 2 bases at J; junction bases unmatched: 7. Germline CDR1 and CDR2: MDHEN and SYDVKM.